This TCR beta chain was captured by sequencing in a study of blood T cell repertoires in COVID-19 (dated by TCRdb to about 2020). In terms of the full investigation: The collaborator samples originated in the United States, Italy and Spain and spanned the acute and convalescent phases of COVID-19. The material from the prospective study consisted of cDNA or gDNA derived from T cells, B-cell-depleted T cells, or PBMCs. The samples were drawn from the first 160 participants of the ongoing ImmuneRACE study and from 950 to 1,500 subjects provided by 6 global collaborators. Sample metadata almost always included a de-identified subject ID, COVID-19 status, age in years and sex. The repertoires were released in a freely available public database meant as a resource for research on the immune response to SARS-CoV-2. Deeply sampled blood TCRbeta repertoires from subjects exposed to, actively infected with, or recovered from COVID-19 were included in the dataset. Where available, HLA class I and class II types were obtained from metadata supplied by the sample provider rather than from assay-based typing. Study-wide findings and limitations: The amount of clinical and demographic metadata varied by source and participant and was provided uncurated.

To note about this clone: Its antigen remains unidentified. There are no base qualities to consult, and no much larger clone falls within one base.

The germline V gene encodes CDR1 KGHSH and CDR2 LQKENI. Measured from the cysteine to the phenylalanine, the CDR3 is 15 residues long. The sequence is cut down to CDR3 DNA, 45 bases in frame from base 1. Ends trimmed: V by 3 bases, J by 2 bases; bases unmatched to a gene: 4. At one collaborating source in Seattle, patients were enrolled during active infection and were followed longitudinally through the course of disease. Collaborating institutions collected whole blood in K2EDTA tubes following their own protocols. Collaborator samples were shipped for TCRbeta analysis as frozen whole blood, isolated PBMCs, or DNA extracted from either sample type. TCRbeta CDR3 regions were amplified from genomic DNA using the immunoSEQ Assay, a bias-controlled multiplex PCR. Per the source publication's procedure: The number of nucleated cells in each sample was estimated by amplification of reference gene primers within the assay. To quantify the absolute abundance of each unique TCRbeta CDR3 rearrangement, sequence reads were collapsed and filtered. For each sample, productive Simpson clonality was calculated as the square root of Simpson's diversity index over productive rearrangements. TCRdb took over this immuneACCESS table, retaining in-frame rearrangements with V and J assigned. Such tables are incomplete; in checked studies, under half of the missing clones stem from an unresolved V gene, and the remainder is unexplained. That table supplies the V and J calls and clone size; D and trimming were determined from the DNA. The sample table lists 80,000 to 100,000 clones, approximately 79% of them with a count of one. The ten largest make up around 3.9% of the sample.

This clonotype was sampled from a man aged 65-85 years with COVID-19, enrolled during active disease. Specimen: peripheral blood. The sequence is built from TRBV18 and TRBJ1-2; 9 nucleotides in the junction match TRBD1. The DNA is TGTGCCAGCTCACCGTCCGGACAGGGGAACTATGGCTACACCTTC. It codes for CASSPSGQGNYGYTF.